The clone carrying this T cell receptor beta chain is judged medium-sized. The antigen is not known. TCRdb recomputed calls from the reads with MiXCR, one row per CDR3 protein. The sample carries tens of thousands of distinct CDR3 sequences, less than 25% recorded once. This entry is derived from a study of type 1 regulatory T cells. Turning to the study itself: T-allo10 is a Tr1-enriched, alloantigen-specific CD4 T cell product made in vitro.

Whole-study results and caveats: Compared with non-Tr1 cells, Tr1 cells showed a narrower TCR repertoire.

The sequenced sample was cultured type 1 regulatory T (Tr1) cells, either the whole culture or a sorted fraction (not recorded which). This clonotype was sampled from a human donor in good health.

CDR3: CASSLGQGLEPQHF. Here the CDR3 DNA reads TGCGCCAGCAGCCTCGGACAGGGACTGGAGCCCCAGCATTTT. This chain joins TRBV5-1 and TRBJ1-5; 8 bases match TRBD1. V dropped 4 bases and J dropped 8; count of bases not matched to a gene: 8. CDR3 length: 14 residues. From germline, CDR1 is SGHRS and CDR2 YFSETQ.